The rows below give T cell receptor beta chains drawn from one sample of a study of identical twins. Each CDR3 protein is one row after TCRdb ran MiXCR on the 5' RACE reads. The table includes 1.5 million to 2 million distinct CDR3 sequences, more than 30% detected once. The material sequenced was cord blood. These receptors came from a newborn girl in good health. Each CDR3 is given with its conserved first and last residue. A D gene is named only where the DNA matches it firmly. Clone size appears in some rows only: once, few, many, or a class for an expanded clone.

d_call	clone_size	v_call	j_call	cdr3_aa	cdr3_nt
-	few	TRBV4-1	TRBJ1-5	CASSQGGSRLSNQPQHF	TGCGCCAGCAGCCAAGGTGGCAGCAGACTTAGCAATCAGCCCCAGCATTTT
TRBD1	-	TRBV2	TRBJ1-1	CASMWTGTLAEAFF	TGTGCCAGCATGTGGACAGGAACACTCGCTGAGGCTTTCTTT
-	-	TRBV10-3	TRBJ2-5	CAISDGGRETQYF	TGTGCCATCAGTGATGGGGGGAGAGAGACCCAGTACTTC
TRBD2	-	TRBV7-9	TRBJ2-7	CASSGSGRGSYEQYF	TGTGCCAGCAGCGGTAGCGGGAGGGGATCCTACGAGCAGTACTTC
TRBD1	few	TRBV18	TRBJ2-1	CASSEQGWSYNEQFF	TGTGCCAGCTCGGAACAGGGGTGGTCCTACAATGAGCAGTTCTTC
TRBD2	-	TRBV7-2	TRBJ2-3	CASSQTAGVTDTQYF	TGTGCCAGCAGCCAAACAGCGGGAGTAACAGATACGCAGTATTTT
-	-	TRBV5-5	TRBJ2-3	CASSFVRQGTDTQYF	TGTGCCAGCAGCTTTGTCCGCCAGGGCACAGATACGCAGTATTTT
TRBD2	-	TRBV3-1	TRBJ2-3	CASSVFFGAGGSTDTQYF	TGTGCCAGCAGCGTGTTTTTTGGGGCGGGGGGTTCGACAGATACGCAGTATTTT
TRBD2	few	TRBV12-5	TRBJ2-5	CASGLVSPSGKETQYF	TGTGCTAGTGGTTTGGTATCGCCTAGCGGGAAAGAGACCCAGTACTTC
-	-	TRBV27	TRBJ1-2	CASSSNRVGYTF	TGTGCCAGCAGTTCGAACAGGGTTGGCTACACCTTC
TRBD1	few	TRBV6-5	TRBJ2-1	CASSYSGTGIYEQFF	TGTGCCAGCAGTTACTCGGGGACAGGGATTTACGAGCAGTTCTTC
-	-	TRBV3-1	TRBJ2-1	CASSDGAREQFF	TGTGCCAGCAGCGACGGGGCGCGAGAGCAGTTCTTC
TRBD2	-	TRBV3-1	TRBJ2-1	CASSPPSGRNNEQFF	TGTGCCAGCAGCCCTCCTAGCGGGAGGAACAATGAGCAGTTCTTC
-	-	TRBV27	TRBJ1-6	CASSLSIVFSSPLHF	TGTGCCAGCAGTTTATCGATTGTTTTTAGTTCACCCCTCCACTTT
TRBD1	-	TRBV2	TRBJ1-2	CARYRRQGLGYTF	TGTGCCAGATATAGAAGACAGGGTCTCGGCTACACCTTC
TRBD1	few	TRBV6-1	TRBJ2-7	CASSAPPGQGDYEQYF	TGTGCCAGCAGTGCTCCCCCGGGACAGGGAGATTACGAGCAGTACTTC
TRBD2	-	TRBV11-2	TRBJ2-1	CASSLGGGTSVYNEQFF	TGTGCCAGCAGCCTCGGGGGGGGGACTAGCGTTTACAATGAGCAGTTCTTC
-	-	TRBV15	TRBJ2-3	CATSRDFSGTDTQYF	TGTGCCACCAGCAGAGATTTTTCCGGCACAGATACGCAGTATTTT
-	-	TRBV13	TRBJ2-6	CASSAILGANVLTF	TGTGCCAGCAGCGCTATACTGGGAGCCAACGTCCTGACTTTC
-	few	TRBV24-1	TRBJ2-3	CATSDAAAGSTDTQYF	TGTGCCACCAGTGACGCTGCAGCGGGTAGCACAGATACGCAGTATTTT
-	-	TRBV19	TRBJ2-7	CASSIFSHSSYEQYF	TGTGCCAGTAGTATTTTTAGCCACAGCTCCTACGAGCAGTACTTC
TRBD2	-	TRBV9	TRBJ2-1	CASSVGLGGRAVYEQFF	TGTGCCAGCAGCGTAGGGCTAGGCGGGAGGGCCGTATATGAGCAGTTCTTC
TRBD2	few	TRBV11-3	TRBJ2-1	CASSLSAGGHNEQFF	TGTGCCAGCAGCTTATCAGCGGGAGGGCACAATGAGCAGTTCTTC
TRBD2	once	TRBV10-3	TRBJ2-2	CAIRGTSANTGELFF	TGTGCCATCAGGGGGACTAGCGCGAACACCGGGGAGCTGTTTTTT
TRBD1	few	TRBV18	TRBJ2-4	CASSPPRTGDRTKNIQYF	TGTGCCAGCTCACCACCGAGGACAGGGGACCGGACCAAAAACATTCAGTACTTC
TRBD2	few	TRBV20-1	TRBJ2-1	CSAVTSGVVNEQFF	TGCAGTGCGGTGACTAGCGGGGTGGTTAATGAGCAGTTCTTC
-	few	TRBV11-2	TRBJ2-1	CASSLDRWSYNEQFF	TGTGCCAGCAGCTTAGATCGCTGGTCCTACAATGAGCAGTTCTTC
-	-	TRBV20-1	TRBJ2-5	CSARDLWRETQYF	TGCAGTGCTAGAGATCTATGGAGAGAGACCCAGTACTTC
-	-	TRBV4-1	TRBJ2-4	CASSTPLAKNIQYF	TGCGCCAGCAGCACACCGTTAGCCAAAAACATTCAGTACTTC
TRBD1	few	TRBV27	TRBJ1-1	CASSSPRTGNLINTEAFF	TGTGCCAGCAGTTCACCCCGGACAGGGAACTTGATTAACACTGAAGCTTTCTTT
-	-	TRBV6-5	TRBJ2-7	CARQRPTYEQYF	TGTGCCAGGCAGAGACCGACCTACGAGCAGTACTTC